This T cell receptor beta chain emerged from a study of graft-versus-host responses after intestinal transplantation. Turning to the study itself: The recipients all started with anti-thymocyte globulin induction and then took tacrolimus and steroids for around three years.

Clones were sequenced by immunoSEQ multiplex PCR, and TCRdb holds only the in-frame ones, with some missing. The repertoire holds tens of thousands of clones, with approximately 94% as singletons. This CDR3 has 16 amino acids. Between the trimmed V and J ends, which lost 5 bases and 5 bases, there was a span of 21 bases. Germline CDR1 SGHDN, CDR2 FVKESK. Details on this clone: Antigen specificity is unknown.

The sequence came from a human donor who received an intestinal transplant. This sequence joins TRBV14 and TRBJ1-2; no clear D gene. Source: unstimulated CD8+ T cells sorted from spleen or lymph node cells, taken before intestinal transplant. CDR3 DNA: TGTGCCAGCAGCTTGACGGGTTTTCAACCCCGTTATGGCTACACCTTC. It translates to CASSLTGFQPRYGYTF.